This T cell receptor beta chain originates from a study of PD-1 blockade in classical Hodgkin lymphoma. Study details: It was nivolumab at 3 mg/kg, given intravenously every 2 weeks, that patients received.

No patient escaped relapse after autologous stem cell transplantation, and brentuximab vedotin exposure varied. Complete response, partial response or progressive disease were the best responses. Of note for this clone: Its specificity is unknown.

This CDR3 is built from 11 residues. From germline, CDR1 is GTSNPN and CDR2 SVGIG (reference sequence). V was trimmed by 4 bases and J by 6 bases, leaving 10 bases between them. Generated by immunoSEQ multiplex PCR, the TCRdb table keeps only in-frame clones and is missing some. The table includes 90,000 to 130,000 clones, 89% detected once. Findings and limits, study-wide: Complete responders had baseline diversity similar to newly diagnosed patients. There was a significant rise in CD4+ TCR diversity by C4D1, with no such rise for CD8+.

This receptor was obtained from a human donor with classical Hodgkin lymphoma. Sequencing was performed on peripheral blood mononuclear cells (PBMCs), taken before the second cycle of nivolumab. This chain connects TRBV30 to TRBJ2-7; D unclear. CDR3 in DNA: TGTGCCTGGACTTGGGATCGCGAGCAGTACTTC. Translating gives CAWTWDREQYF.